A selection of T cell receptor beta chains follows, all from one sample in a study of post-analysis software for immune sequencing data. MiXCR, run by TCRdb on the PCR reads, gives a single entry per CDR3 protein. There are under 200,000 distinct CDR3 sequences in the sample; about 34% occur only once, and 25% to 30% lies in the top ten. Sample: blood, taken after autologous hematopoietic stem cell transplantation. The receptors here all came from a girl between 10 and 17 years old with multiple sclerosis. Each CDR3 is given with its conserved first and last residue. The order of the fields is V gene, D gene, clone size, J gene, CDR3 DNA, CDR3 protein. D genes are given only for firm matches. Not all rows give a size; the values are once, few, many and, for expanded clones, a class.

TRBV20-1	.	.	TRBJ1-1	TGCAGTGCCCTGAAGAGGGAACGGACTGAAGCTTTCTTT	CSALKRERTEAFF
TRBV14	TRBD2	.	TRBJ2-3	TGTGCCAGCAGCCAAGGCTCGGCTAGCGGATTCACAGATACGCAGTATTTT	CASSQGSASGFTDTQYF
TRBV4-1	.	few	TRBJ1-2	TGCGCCAGCAGCAGCCCGACAGGAAATTACTATGGCTACACCTTC	CASSSPTGNYYGYTF
TRBV28	TRBD2	few	TRBJ2-3	TGTGCCAGCAATAAACTAGCGGAAATCACAGATACGCAGTATTTT	CASNKLAEITDTQYF
TRBV7-9	.	once	TRBJ1-1	TGTGCCAGCAGCTTACGCAGGGGAGGGACTGAAGCTTTCTTT	CASSLRRGGTEAFF
TRBV5-4	.	few	TRBJ1-1	TGTGCCGGCAGCTTGGGAGGGAACACTGAAGCTTTCTTT	CAGSLGGNTEAFF
TRBV7-8	TRBD1	.	TRBJ2-1	TGTGCCAGCAGCCCGCAGGGGGCAGGGAATGAGCAGTTCTTC	CASSPQGAGNEQFF
TRBV7-9	.	.	TRBJ2-7	TGTGCCAGCGGCTTAAGGACTAAACCTACCCCCTACGAGCAGTACTTC	CASGLRTKPTPYEQYF
TRBV29-1	.	.	TRBJ2-1	TGCAGCTTCGCCTACAATGAGCAGTTCTTC	CSFAYNEQFF
TRBV7-2	.	.	TRBJ2-6	TGTGCCAGCGGCCGGAGTAGTCGCTCTGGGGCCAACGTCCTGACTTTC	CASGRSSRSGANVLTF
TRBV11-2	.	few	TRBJ2-4	TGTGCCAGCAGCTTCTTCGGAGGACTCCGGGCCAAAAACATTCAGTACTTC	CASSFFGGLRAKNIQYF
TRBV2	.	.	TRBJ2-1	TGTGCCACCAAGAGAGGGTCCTCTCAAACGATATCCTACAATGAGCAGTTCTTC	CATKRGSSQTISYNEQFF
TRBV20-1	.	.	TRBJ2-1	TGCAGTGCTAGAGATCCCCGGATCAAGGCGGGGAATGAGCAGTTCTTC	CSARDPRIKAGNEQFF
TRBV29-1	.	.	TRBJ2-7	TGCAGCGTTGAAGATCCCCTCAGGGGCGAGCAGTACTTC	CSVEDPLRGEQYF
TRBV12-3/TRBV12-4	.	.	TRBJ1-4	TGTGCCAGCAGTCCGTCTAATGAAAAACTGTTTTTT	CASSPSNEKLFF
TRBV12-3/TRBV12-4	.	many	TRBJ1-2	TGTGCCAGCAGATCACAGGGCTATGGCTACACCTTC	CASRSQGYGYTF
TRBV20-1	TRBD2	.	TRBJ2-5	TGCAGTGCTAGAGGTGGGGTAGCGGGAGCGTACCAAGGGACCCAGTACTTC	CSARGGVAGAYQGTQYF
TRBV7-2	.	.	TRBJ2-5	TGTGCCAGCAGCTACTACGGACTTCAAGAGACCCAGTACTTC	CASSYYGLQETQYF
TRBV27	.	.	TRBJ1-1	TGTGCCAGCGGGTACCGGGTAAACACTGAAGCTTTCTTT	CASGYRVNTEAFF
TRBV5-6	TRBD2	medium-sized	TRBJ2-1	TGTGCCAGCAGCTTGGTGTGGCGGGAGGGCCTAAATGAGCAGTTCTTC	CASSLVWREGLNEQFF
TRBV7-8	TRBD2	.	TRBJ2-1	TGTGCCAGCAGCAATGGACTAGCGGGAGAAGAGCAGTTCTTC	CASSNGLAGEEQFF
TRBV28	.	.	TRBJ1-5	TGTGCCAGCAGCGAGTTACAGGGAAGGCGCAATCAGCCCCAGCATTTT	CASSELQGRRNQPQHF
TRBV20-1	.	.	TRBJ2-1	TGCAGTGCTCGGAGGGGGGAGGGCTACAATGAGCAGTTCTTC	CSARRGEGYNEQFF
TRBV29-1	.	few	TRBJ2-5	TGCAGCGGAGGGGGGATTCAAGAGACCCAGTACTTC	CSGGGIQETQYF
TRBV6-2/TRBV6-3	.	.	TRBJ1-6	TGTGCCAGCAGTCACCGACAGGTCTCCTATAATTCACCCCTCCACTTT	CASSHRQVSYNSPLHF
TRBV29-1	TRBD1	few	TRBJ1-1	TGCAGCGTTGAGAGTCGAGGGGGCGGGACTGAAGCTTTCTTT	CSVESRGGGTEAFF
TRBV5-1	TRBD1	few	TRBJ2-7	TGCGCCAGCAGCCCTGGACAGGGGCGAATATCCTACGAGCAGTACTTC	CASSPGQGRISYEQYF
TRBV5-1	TRBD2	many	TRBJ2-5	TGCGCCAGCAGCTTGTCGACTAGCGGGAGTGGGGTGGCTTTCCAAGAGACCCAGTACTTC	CASSLSTSGSGVAFQETQYF
TRBV14	.	.	TRBJ2-5	TGTGCCAGCAGCCAAGATTACGGGAGTCGGCGAGAGCAGTACTTC	CASSQDYGSRREQYF
TRBV20-1	.	few	TRBJ1-2	TGCAGCCCCAAGAGCGGAATTAACTATGGCTACACCTTC	CSPKSGINYGYTF
TRBV29-1	.	.	TRBJ2-1	TGCAGCGTTGAATGGCTCTACAATGAGCAGTTCTTC	CSVEWLYNEQFF
TRBV9	TRBD2	.	TRBJ2-2	TGTGCCAGCAGCGTAGCGTTTCGGGAGGGCCTGAACACCGGGGAGCTGTTTTTT	CASSVAFREGLNTGELFF
TRBV7-2	.	.	TRBJ2-1	TGTGCCAGCAGCTTAGCTTATGGCGCCTACAATGAGCAGTTCTTC	CASSLAYGAYNEQFF
TRBV6-6	.	.	TRBJ2-6	TGTGCCAGCAGTTACTGGGGGGCCAACGTCCTGACTTTC	CASSYWGANVLTF
TRBV13	TRBD1	many	TRBJ2-5	TGTGCCAGCAGAGGCAGGGGGTATACGGAAGAGACCCAGTACTTC	CASRGRGYTEETQYF
TRBV20-1	TRBD2	.	TRBJ2-7	TGCAGTGCTCTGACTAGCGGGACGTCCCTATACGAGCAGTACTTC	CSALTSGTSLYEQYF
TRBV20-1	.	few	TRBJ2-7	TGCAGTGCTAGAGGACCAGCGGCCGACTACGAGCAGTACTTC	CSARGPAADYEQYF
TRBV7-6	TRBD2	.	TRBJ2-7	TGTGCCAGCAGCTCCGGACTAGCGGGAGAAGGCGAGCAGTACTTC	CASSSGLAGEGEQYF
TRBV6-5	.	few	TRBJ2-7	TGTGCCAGCACCAACAGGGACGAGCAGTACTTC	CASTNRDEQYF
TRBV7-8	TRBD2	few	TRBJ2-3	TGTGCCAGCAGCTCCCCGGGACTAGCGATGGGCACAGATACGCAGTATTTT	CASSSPGLAMGTDTQYF
TRBV5-6	.	.	TRBJ1-6	TGTGCCAGCAGCCTGTACAGGAGCTCCTATAATTCACCCCTCCACTTT	CASSLYRSSYNSPLHF
TRBV27	.	.	TRBJ2-1	TGTGCCAGCAAACCAGAAACCACAGTAACCGGGTACAATGAGCAGTTCTTC	CASKPETTVTGYNEQFF
TRBV12-3/TRBV12-4	TRBD2	.	TRBJ2-7	TGTGCCAGCAGTTTAGGGGCGGAAGCGGGAGGGACCTACGAGCAGTACTTC	CASSLGAEAGGTYEQYF
TRBV7-9	TRBD2	.	TRBJ2-7	TGTGCCAGCAGCTTGCGGGAGGCATCCTACGAGCAGTACTTC	CASSLREASYEQYF
TRBV6-1	.	.	TRBJ2-3	TGTGCCAGCAGTGAAGTGAGCAGCAGCACAGATACGCAGTATTTT	CASSEVSSSTDTQYF
TRBV6-6	.	.	TRBJ2-7	TGTGCCAGCACCGGAGTAGGGGACGAGCAGTACTTC	CASTGVGDEQYF
TRBV21-1	.	.	TRBJ2-1	TGTGCCAGCAGAAAAGAGGAAAAGGGGCGGCTCAGTAAGGTCGGGAATGAGCAGTTCTTC	CASRKEEKGRLSKVGNEQFF
TRBV28	TRBD2	.	TRBJ2-3	TGTGCCAGCAGTTTAGAAGCGGGAGCTGGCACAGATACGCAGTATTTT	CASSLEAGAGTDTQYF
TRBV20-1	.	few	TRBJ2-7	TGCAGTGCTAGAGATCAGGCGAGGAACTACGAGCAGTACTTC	CSARDQARNYEQYF